The 18 T cell receptor beta chains given below trace back to one sample, sequenced in a study of monozygotic twins with inflammatory bowel disease. TCRdb reprocessed the 5' RACE reads, keeping one entry per CDR3 protein, no DNA. This repertoire comprises 300,000 to 400,000 distinct CDR3 sequences; its ten largest clones make up approximately 2%. Sequencing input: blood. These TCRs come from a human donor with ulcerative colitis or Crohn's disease, or a healthy co-twin of an affected twin (not recorded which).

V and J are TRBV5-5 and TRBJ2-3; there is no DNA to check the TCRdb D call of TRBD1. There are 15 residues in the CDR3. Germline V gene data show CDR1 as SGHKS and CDR2 as YYEKEE (reference sequence). This chain's CDR3 is CASSFWGHSTDTQYF.

V usage is TRBV20-1 and J usage is TRBJ2-1; TCRdb outputs TRBD2, but without DNA this stays unchecked. CDR3 length equals 16 residues. Germline V lookup: CDR1 DFQATT, CDR2 SNEGSKA (reference sequence). CDR3 protein: CSAGKPGTSGYNEQFF.

This chain links TRBV18 with TRBJ2-3. This CDR3 region has 16 residues. CDR1 KGHSH and CDR2 LQKENI come from the germline V gene. CDR3 region: CASSLRGGTSTDTQYF.

The rearrangement links TRBV10-1 to TRBJ2-2. The CDR3 has 15 residues. CDR1 is WNHNN, CDR2 SYGVQD, per germline (reference sequence). The CDR3 reads CASSDRGPSTGELFF.

The chain employs TRBV5-1 and TRBJ2-2. This CDR3 spans 14 amino acids. The V gene's germline CDR1 is SGHRS and CDR2 YFSETQ. The CDR3 here is CASSFGETTGELFF.

The chain uses TRBV6-5 and TRBJ2-7; absent DNA, TCRdb's TRBD2 call cannot be checked. The CDR3 extends over 14 amino acids. Germline values: CDR1 MNHEY, CDR2 SVGAGI. The CDR3 sequence: CASSYSDGGYEQYF.

This sequence joins TRBV6-6 and TRBJ1-6; with no DNA, the TCRdb D assignment of TRBD1 cannot be verified. CDR1 is MNHNY, CDR2 SVGAGI, per germline (reference sequence). The CDR3 consists of 13 residues. The CDR3 protein is CASTLEDRTPLHF.

This rearrangement joins TRBV7-9 to TRBJ2-1. From germline, CDR1 is SEHNR and CDR2 FQNEAQ (reference sequence). The CDR3 sequence is 13 residues long. CDR3 in amino acids: CASSLGAYGEQFF.

The chain has TRBV5-3 and TRBJ1-2; TCRdb reports TRBD1, a call that lacks DNA to check it against. TRBV5-3 is an ORF for which the function is uncertain. The CDR3 sequence is 15 residues long. CDR3 residues: CARSLAGPRAWGYTF.

V usage is TRBV7-9 and J usage is TRBJ2-7; no DNA is available, so the TRBD1 call from TCRdb remains unchecked. This CDR3 comprises 16 residues. Germline V gives CDR1 SEHNR, CDR2 FQNEAQ (reference sequence). The CDR3 spells CASSSRPGQDSYEQYF.

The CDR3 spells CSGRRGTDTQYF. J is TRBJ2-3 and V is TRBV29-1; the D call from TCRdb, TRBD2, cannot be confirmed without DNA. Germline V CDR1 and CDR2: SQVTM, ANQGSEA. The CDR3 is 12 amino acids.

The V call is TRBV6-1, the J call TRBJ2-5. This CDR3 is 11 amino acids long. The germline gives CDR1 MNHNS, CDR2 SASEGT. CDR3 amino acids: CASRTQETQYF.

The CDR3 loop reads CSARDQGETEAFF. The chain recombines TRBV20-1 with TRBJ1-1. The germline V gene has CDR1 DFQATT and CDR2 SNEGSKA (reference sequence). The CDR3 totals 13 residues.

This rearrangement joins TRBV7-8 to TRBJ1-1. CDR1 and CDR2 (germline): SGHVS, FQNEAQ. The CDR3 runs 14 residues. CDR3: CASRTGIINTEAFF.

The chain has TRBV5-1 and TRBJ2-3; TCRdb picks TRBD1, but there is no DNA to check that call. The CDR3 consists of 16 residues. Germline lookup yields CDR1 SGHRS and CDR2 YFSETQ. The CDR3 spells CASSLLTGQGIDTQYF.

The chain links TRBV2 to TRBJ2-5; there is no DNA to check the TCRdb D call of TRBD1. The CDR3 contains 15 residues. Germline loops: CDR1 SNHLY, CDR2 FYNNEI. The CDR3 protein is CASNRGGQGKETQYF.

The V and J genes are TRBV7-2 and TRBJ2-7; TCRdb's D gene call, TRBD2, goes unchecked for lack of DNA. This CDR3 has 15 residues. Germline V gives CDR1 SGHTA, CDR2 FQGNSA. The CDR3 sequence: CASSLDWASPYEQYF.

The chain recombines TRBV20-1 with TRBJ2-3. CDR1 and CDR2 from the germline V gene are DFQATT and SNEGSKA (reference sequence). This CDR3 spans 11 amino acids. CDR3 sequence reads: CSARAIDTQYF.